This T cell receptor beta chain was found in a study of T-cell reconstitution after alpha-beta-depleted transplantation in children. The library targeted TCRbeta and was prepared with unique molecular identifiers. TCRdb reanalysed the PCR reads using MiXCR and keeps one entry per CDR3 protein. The sample lists approximately 220,000 distinct CDR3 sequences; approximately 17% were seen once. Notes on the study in general: It was reported that alpha-beta T cells came from several hundred expanded graft clones (about two months after transplant). Recipient T cells and thymic progenitors that survived gave rise to the high TCRbeta diversity observed at day 60 in some patients. T-cell numbers and diversity one year post-transplant derived largely from freshly generated T cells.

This clonotype has ten or more counts. Its antigen is still unknown. V lost 1 base and J 2 bases, leaving 9 bases between the germline ends. The CDR3 has 15 residues. The receptor was isolated from a male patient between 2 and 10 years old who had a stem cell transplant for acute lymphoblastic leukemia, so the T cells may come from the graft donor. V gene TRBV12-3 or TRBV12-4 combines with J gene TRBJ2-1; unclear D gene. Specimen: PBMCs, mostly from graft donor cells, collected 360 days after TCRalphabeta/CD19-depleted stem cell transplant. Here the CDR3 reads CASSLEGNPYNEQFF. The DNA of the CDR3 is TGTGCCAGCAGTTTAGAGGGTAACCCCTACAATGAGCAGTTCTTC.